The 27 T cell receptor beta chains listed next were all sequenced from one sample in a study of monozygotic twins with inflammatory bowel disease. TCRdb reprocessed the 5' RACE reads, keeping one entry per CDR3 protein, no DNA. Its listing shows around 190,000 distinct CDR3 sequences. Sequencing used blood. The receptors derive from a human donor with ulcerative colitis or Crohn's disease, or a healthy co-twin of an affected twin (not recorded which).

V usage is TRBV3-1 and J usage is TRBJ2-7; TCRdb designates TRBD2, a call that cannot be tested without DNA. Germline CDR1 and CDR2: LGHDT and YNNKEL (reference sequence). The CDR3 runs to 15 residues. The CDR3 region is CASSWGGGEIYEQYF.

This CDR3 is CASSSYIRRGGSYNEQFF. The chain has TRBV11-2 and TRBJ2-1; no DNA is available, so the TRBD2 call from TCRdb remains unchecked. This CDR3 has 18 residues. Germline-derived CDR1 and CDR2 are SGHAT and FQNNGV.

The chain carries TRBV11-2 and TRBJ2-5; TCRdb's D gene call, TRBD2, goes unchecked for lack of DNA. Germline CDR1 is SGHAT and CDR2 is FQNNGV. This CDR3 has 13 residues. CDR3 protein: CASSRALEETQYF.

The V gene is TRBV20-1, the J gene TRBJ2-3; checking the TCRdb D call of TRBD1 is not possible without DNA. The CDR3 has 15 residues. Germline CDR1 is DFQATT and CDR2 is SNEGSKA (reference sequence). CDR3 amino acids: CSAEGGTGVSDTQYF.

This chain connects TRBV20-1 to TRBJ1-4; the TCRdb D gene call, TRBD1, has no DNA to confirm it. Germline V gene sequence: CDR1 DFQATT, CDR2 SNEGSKA (reference sequence). This CDR3 has 16 amino acids. The CDR3 spells CSARSRQTATNEKLFF.

This rearrangement joins TRBV7-9 to TRBJ2-5. Germline-derived CDR1 and CDR2 are SEHNR and FQNEAQ (reference sequence). The CDR3 covers 16 residues. The CDR3 protein is CASSFLLVSARETQYF.

CDR3: CASSLAGYTDTQYF. The chain links TRBV6-1 to TRBJ2-3; TCRdb designates TRBD2, a call that cannot be tested without DNA. Germline values: CDR1 MNHNS, CDR2 SASEGT. This CDR3 is built from 14 residues.

The chain has TRBV7-9 and TRBJ1-1; absent DNA, TCRdb's TRBD1 call cannot be checked. CDR3 length equals 13 residues. Germline-derived CDR1 and CDR2 are SEHNR and FQNEAQ (reference sequence). CDR3 amino acids: CASSLVGQAEAFF.

The chain couples TRBV19 to TRBJ2-1; TCRdb gives TRBD2 as the D gene, but with no DNA this cannot be confirmed. Germline V gives CDR1 LNHDA, CDR2 SQIVND (reference sequence). The CDR3 is 13 residues long. The CDR3 protein is CASSTSGHNEQFF.

This chain joins TRBV5-1 and TRBJ1-2. The germline gives CDR1 SGHRS, CDR2 YFSETQ. The CDR3 is made up of 14 amino acids. CDR3 protein: CASSLSGLGYGYTF.

The J gene is TRBJ1-6, the V gene TRBV18; the D gene TCRdb calls, TRBD1, cannot be checked with no DNA. Germline CDR1 is KGHSH and CDR2 is LQKENI. The CDR3 sequence is 16 residues long. The CDR3 sequence is CASSPQGGGEGSPLHF.

The V call is TRBV10-3, the J call TRBJ2-7; the D call from TCRdb, TRBD1, cannot be confirmed without DNA. The CDR3 length is 14 residues. The germline gives CDR1 ENHRY, CDR2 SYGVKD. The CDR3 region is CAIRSGTGGHEQYF.

V and J are TRBV5-1 and TRBJ2-5; the D gene TCRdb calls, TRBD2, cannot be checked with no DNA. CDR1 and CDR2 from the germline V gene are SGHRS and YFSETQ. The CDR3 spans 15 residues. This chain's CDR3 is CASSLSHLAGETQYF.

The V gene is TRBV20-1, the J gene TRBJ2-3; TCRdb returns TRBD2, unconfirmable since there is no DNA. The CDR3 extends over 15 amino acids. The germline gives CDR1 DFQATT, CDR2 SNEGSKA (reference sequence). The CDR3 sequence: CSAKTSGRFTDTQYF.

The rearrangement uses TRBV5-1 and TRBJ2-2. Looked up from germline, CDR1 is SGHRS and CDR2 is YFSETQ. This CDR3 has 17 amino acids. The CDR3 is CASSLDGNRKNTGELFF.

This chain links TRBV10-3 with TRBJ2-7; TCRdb selects TRBD1, and the lack of DNA leaves this call unchecked. The germline V gene encodes CDR1 ENHRY and CDR2 SYGVKD. The CDR3 is made up of 13 amino acids. The chain's CDR3 is CAIRTGQDYEQYF.

The chain has TRBV20-1 and TRBJ1-1; TCRdb's assignment of TRBD1 cannot be checked, as there is no DNA. The CDR3 has 14 amino acids. Germline values: CDR1 DFQATT, CDR2 SNEGSKA (reference sequence). The CDR3 spells CSAPPRVDLAEAFF.

This chain connects TRBV7-2 to TRBJ2-1; without DNA, the TCRdb call of TRBD1 cannot be checked. Per germline, CDR1 SGHTA and CDR2 FQGNSA. The CDR3 runs to 14 residues. The CDR3 loop reads CASSLPGLYNEQFF.

The chain employs TRBV19 and TRBJ2-1. The CDR3 is 11 amino acids. Germline CDR1 LNHDA, CDR2 SQIVND (reference sequence). The CDR3 is CASSLENEQFF.

This CDR3 reads CASRGTGGFEKLFF. J is TRBJ1-4 and V is TRBV2; checking the TCRdb D call of TRBD1 is not possible without DNA. This CDR3 has 14 amino acids. Per the germline V gene, CDR1 is SNHLY and CDR2 is FYNNEI.

The gene calls are TRBV5-1 and TRBJ2-7; TCRdb's D call of TRBD1 is untestable without DNA. The CDR3 contains 13 residues. Per the germline V gene, CDR1 is SGHRS and CDR2 is YFSETQ. The CDR3 sequence: CASSLGGGLEQYF.

This chain links TRBV6-1 with TRBJ1-1. The CDR3 has 14 residues. Per germline, CDR1 MNHNS and CDR2 SASEGT. The CDR3 loop is CASSLSELNTEAFF.

The chain recombines TRBV28 with TRBJ2-7; TCRdb's D call, TRBD1, is unchecked because there is no DNA. The CDR3 extends over 14 amino acids. Germline V gene data show CDR1 as MDHEN and CDR2 as SYDVKM. CDR3 sequence: CASTRGDRAHEQYF.

The chain uses TRBV7-2 and TRBJ2-3; TCRdb outputs TRBD2, but without DNA this stays unchecked. CDR1 is SGHTA and CDR2 is FQGNSA in the germline V gene. The CDR3 runs 14 residues. The CDR3 here is CASSRDYSADTQYF.

The chain is built from TRBV5-1 and TRBJ2-1; absent DNA, TCRdb's TRBD1 call cannot be checked. Germline V gene sequence: CDR1 SGHRS, CDR2 YFSETQ. This CDR3 is built from 18 residues. This chain's CDR3 is CASSGTGVSPDGYNEQFF.

This chain connects TRBV7-2 to TRBJ1-2. Germline V gives CDR1 SGHTA, CDR2 FQGNSA. CDR3 size: 13 residues. The CDR3 spells CASSLGFDYGYTF.

V usage is TRBV18 and J usage is TRBJ2-3. Germline values: CDR1 KGHSH, CDR2 LQKENI. This CDR3 spans 12 amino acids. CDR3 sequence reads: CASSQLPDTQYF.